Listed here is a single TCR beta chain. Antigen specificity is unknown. No DNA is given; TCRdb re-called the 5' RACE reads and lists each CDR3 protein once. The specimen's table records approximately 400,000 distinct CDR3 sequences. This specimen belongs to a study of monozygotic twins with inflammatory bowel disease. Germline V CDR1 and CDR2: ENHRY, SYGVKD. This CDR3 comprises 14 residues. The study's findings and limits: Healthy co-twins showed greater TCRbeta diversity (inverse Simpson) than IBD patients. Relative clonotype sharing with others was diminished in IBD patients versus healthy twins, particularly with disease activity.

The source of this sequence is a human donor with ulcerative colitis or Crohn's disease, or a healthy co-twin of an affected twin (not recorded which). The rearrangement uses TRBV10-3 and TRBJ2-7; TCRdb reports TRBD2, a call that lacks DNA to check it against. Input material: blood. This CDR3 reads CAIKEGPGSYEQYF.